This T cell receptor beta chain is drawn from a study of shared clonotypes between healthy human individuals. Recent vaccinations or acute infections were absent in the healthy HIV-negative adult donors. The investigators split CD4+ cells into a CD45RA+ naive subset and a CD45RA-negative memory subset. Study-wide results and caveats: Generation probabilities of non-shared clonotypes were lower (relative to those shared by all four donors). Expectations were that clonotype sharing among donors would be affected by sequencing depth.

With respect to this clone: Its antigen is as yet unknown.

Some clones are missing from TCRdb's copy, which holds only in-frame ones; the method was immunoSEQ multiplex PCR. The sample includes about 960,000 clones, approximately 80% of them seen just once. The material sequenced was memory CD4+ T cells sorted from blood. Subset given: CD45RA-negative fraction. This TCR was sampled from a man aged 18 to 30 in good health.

The CDR3 nucleotides are TGTGCCAGCAGCCGGGACAGAGCGGATGATGAGCAGTACTTC. Protein sequence: CASSRDRADDEQYF. The genes are TRBV11-2 and TRBJ2-7; 7 nucleotides align to TRBD1. Germline V gene lookup returns CDR1 SGHAT and CDR2 FQNNGV. Germline trimming cut 5 bases from V and 7 bases from J; bases unmatched to any gene: 11. The CDR3 has 14 amino acids.